This T cell receptor beta chain was captured in a study of molecular identifiers for immune sequencing clone quantification. CDR1 and CDR2 (germline): MDHEN, SYDVKM. Trimming removed 6 bases from V and 1 base from J, with 14 bases in between. The CDR3 totals 15 residues. Libraries of naive CD8 T cells were made from roughly 20,000 to 1,000,000 sorted cells. They used 10%, 30% or 50% RNA. Naive CD8 T cells were sorted, and the gate applied was CD8+CD4-CCR7+CD45RA+. This clonotype has a count of ten or more. Its antigen is undetermined. The bulk TCR libraries were made with methods described before and with listed TCR primers. MiXCR was run by TCRdb on the PCR reads, yielding one entry per CDR3 protein. This table holds some 650,000 distinct CDR3 sequences, 15% to 20% found once. Study-level findings and limits: Clones above 20 RNA copies held over 98% of effector molecules, under 1% in naive cells.

The chain links TRBV28 to TRBJ2-3; D may be TRBD1 (6 bases). Sequenced: naive CD8+ T cells from blood, with Jurkat cell RNA spiked in. Sample subset: FACS-sorted CD8+CD4-CCR7+CD45RA+ naive T cells. This receptor was identified in a human donor in good health. Some libraries in this study had Jurkat cell RNA spiked in. The CDR3 bases are TGTGCCAGCAGGGCACAGGGTGAGGGCACAGATACGCAGTATTTT. Amino acid sequence: CASRAQGEGTDTQYF. Based on the CDR3 plus reference TRBV28 and TRBJ2-3, the full variable domain is DVKVTQSSRYLVKRTGEKVFLECVQDMDHENMFWYRQDPGLGLRLIYFSYDVKMKEKGDIPEGYSVSREKKERFSLILESASTNQTSMYLCASRAQGEGTDTQYFGPGTRLTVL.